The 20 T cell receptor beta chains presented below share a single source sample, sequenced in a study of Ad26.COV2.S vaccination and SARS-CoV-2 variants. Treatment of the sample: 15 to 20 received Ad26.COV2.S at low or high dose, single or two shots; several received placebo; per-sample allocation not given. Samples came from day 63 after the first vaccine or placebo injection. Generated by immunoSEQ multiplex PCR, the TCRdb table keeps only in-frame clones and is missing some. The table records about 400,000 clones, around 87% of them present only once. The starting material was peripheral blood, obtained in a trial of Ad26.COV2.S vaccine versus placebo. These receptors were collected from a person aged 18-65 years who received the Ad26.COV2.S COVID-19 vaccine or a placebo.

This clone has at least ten counts. The chain has TRBV20-1 and TRBJ2-2; D gene uncertain. CDR3 length: 11 residues. V was pared by 1 base and J by 7 bases, with 4 bases between. Germline V gene sequence: CDR1 DFQATT, CDR2 SNEGSKA (reference sequence). The CDR3 here is CSARGVGELFF. Here the CDR3 DNA reads TGCAGTGCTAGAGGTGTCGGGGAGCTGTTTTTT.

The chain has TRBV2 and TRBJ2-1; 8 bases line up with TRBD2. Germline CDR1 reads SNHLY; CDR2 reads FYNNEI. V lost 6 bases to trimming and J lost 7 bases; unmatched junction nucleotides: 2. CDR3 length: 12 residues. The CDR3 DNA reads TGTGCCAGCAGGGGACTAGAGAATGAGCAGTTCTTC. It is translated as CASRGLENEQFF. The complete variable domain, with remaining parts taken from reference TRBV2 and TRBJ2-1, reads EPEVTQTPSHQVTQMGQEVILRCVPISNHLYFYWYRQILGQKVEFLVSFYNNEISEKSEIFDDQFSVERPDGSNFTLKIRSTKLEDSAMYFCASRGLENEQFFGPGTRLTVL.

V and J are TRBV3-1 (or the pseudogene TRBV3-2) and TRBJ2-3; D perhaps matches TRBD2 (5 bases). Trimming took off 10 bases at V and 5 bases at J, with 19 bases between the two ends. CDR1 is LGHDT and CDR2 is YNNKEL in the germline V gene (reference sequence). There are 14 residues in the CDR3. CDR3 DNA: TGTGCCACCTCGTGGACCCTTGCGGGAGATACGCAGTATTTT. This gives the protein CATSWTLAGDTQYF.

V gene TRBV6-5 combines with J gene TRBJ1-4; D is uncertain. The CDR3 loop spans 14 amino acids. From germline, CDR1 is MNHEY and CDR2 SVGAGI. Between the trimmed V and J ends, which lost 2 bases and 5 bases, there was a span of 9 bases. This CDR3 is CASSYRAYNEKLFF. The CDR3 DNA reads as TGTGCCAGCAGTTACCGGGCCTACAATGAAAAACTGTTTTTT.

This clone showed up just a few times. The chain has TRBV6-2 or TRBV6-3 and TRBJ2-7; 9 bases map to TRBD1. The CDR3 has 16 residues. Germline V lookup: CDR1 MNHEY, CDR2 SVGEGT. V lost 4 bases and J lost 0; bases outside the gene matches: 7. For the CDR3, the DNA is TGTGCCAGCAGTTCCACCGGGACAGGGATCTCCTACGAGCAGTACTTC. Translating gives CASSSTGTGISYEQYF.

CDR3 protein: CASGGQGLRGSEAFF. For the CDR3, the DNA is TGTGCCAGCGGAGGACAGGGCCTTAGGGGTTCGGAAGCTTTCTTT. The chain links TRBV2 to TRBJ1-1; 8 bases fit TRBD1. Trimming took 8 bases from V and 8 from J; bases not matched to a gene: 16. The CDR3 loop spans 15 amino acids. Germline V gene data show CDR1 as SNHLY and CDR2 as FYNNEI.

The V gene is TRBV6-1, the J gene TRBJ2-1; no definite D call. Trimming removed 3 bases at V and 6 bases at J, with 6 bases between. The CDR3 spans 12 residues. Germline-derived CDR1 and CDR2 are MNHNS and SASEGT. CDR3 DNA: TGTGCCAGCAGTGATACAGTCAATGAGCAGTTCTTC. Translation: CASSDTVNEQFF.

This chain connects TRBV9 to TRBJ1-6, with a weak D call TRBD1 (5 bases). This CDR3 is 16 amino acids long. Per germline, CDR1 SGDLS and CDR2 YYNGEE. Trimming cost V 2 bases and J 10 bases, with 19 bases left between them. The CDR3 DNA follows: TGTGCCAGCAGCGTTAATCCAAGACCGGGGGGGTCACCCCTCCACTTT. Protein sequence: CASSVNPRPGGSPLHF.

This chain uses TRBV28 with TRBJ1-5; no reliable D call. The CDR3 totals 16 residues. Germline CDR1 is MDHEN and CDR2 is SYDVKM. Trimming shortened V by 7 bases and J by 6 bases, and 22 bases separated the two germline ends. CDR3 region: CASTSMGGRSSQPQHF. CDR3 DNA sequence: TGTGCCAGCACCTCTATGGGAGGGAGGTCAAGTCAGCCCCAGCATTTT.

This chain connects TRBV15 to TRBJ2-5; 7 bases are a match to TRBD1. This CDR3 region has 15 residues. Per the germline V gene, CDR1 is LNHNV and CDR2 is YYDKDF (reference sequence). V trimming: 5 bases; J trimming: 5 bases; junction bases outside the gene matches: 11. CDR3: CATSSGQLNGETQYF. The CDR3 region has the DNA TGTGCCACCAGCTCGGGACAGCTTAACGGGGAGACCCAGTACTTC.

This chain links TRBV7-5 with TRBJ2-5. TRBV7-5 is flagged as a pseudogene. The CDR3 has 15 residues. CDR3 sequence reads: CARSLVVLGQETQYF. CDR3 bases: TGTGCCAGAAGCTTAGTTGTCTTGGGACAAGAGACCCAGTACTTC.

In its sample, this clone was seen a few times. CDR3 sequence (DNA): TGTGCCAGCAGCCAAGGGCCGGCAGTTGACACCGGGGAGCTGTTTTTT. It specifies CASSQGPAVDTGELFF. This sequence joins TRBV4-2 and TRBJ2-2; unclear D gene. The CDR3 has 16 residues. V was cut by 1 base and J by 3 bases, with 12 bases left in between. The germline V gene has CDR1 LGHNA and CDR2 YNFKEQ.

The genes are TRBV28 and TRBJ2-1, with 10 bases fitting TRBD2. Germline CDR1 is MDHEN and CDR2 is SYDVKM. The CDR3 is 16 residues long. Losses at the gene ends were 5 bases for V and 5 bases for J; bases not matched to a gene: 9. CDR3 amino acids: CASSPEWTSGNNEQFF. CDR3 in DNA: TGTGCCAGCAGTCCCGAATGGACTAGCGGTAACAATGAGCAGTTCTTC.

This chain links TRBV10-3 with TRBJ1-4, with 8 bases aligning to TRBD1. V gave up 3 bases and J gave up 6 bases; unmatched junction bases: 6. The CDR3 length is 15 residues. CDR1 and CDR2 (germline): ENHRY, SYGVKD. CDR3 nucleotide sequence: TGTGCCATCAGTGAAGAGGGACAGGTCTATGAAAAACTGTTTTTT. Amino acid sequence: CAISEEGQVYEKLFF.

The gene calls are TRBV7-2 and TRBJ2-7; 9 bases are shared with TRBD1. V shed 4 bases, J shed 6 bases, and the junction held 4 bases outside the gene matches. This CDR3 comprises 13 residues. Germline CDR1 reads SGHTA; CDR2 reads FQGNSA. The CDR3 loop reads CASSSWTGVEQYF. Here the CDR3 DNA reads TGTGCCAGCAGCTCTTGGACAGGGGTCGAGCAGTACTTC.

This clone was observed a handful of times. The CDR3 here is CASKGGGAKDTQYF. CDR3 bases: TGCGCCAGCAAAGGCGGGGGGGCGAAAGATACGCAGTATTTT. The chain joins TRBV5-1 to TRBJ2-3, with 9 positions matching TRBD2. The CDR3 covers 14 residues. Unmatched junction bases numbered 7, after V lost 6 bases and J lost 5 bases. Germline V gene sequence: CDR1 SGHRS, CDR2 YFSETQ.

To note about this clone: This sample also contains other DNA sequences that code for the same CDR3. The chain joins TRBV12-3 or TRBV12-4 to TRBJ2-5, with D uncertain. The length of the CDR3 is 13 residues. Trimming pared 6 bases from V and 2 bases from J, leaving 10 bases between. As DNA, the CDR3 is TGTGCCAGCAGCCCGGGTCTACAAGAGACCCAGTACTTC. Protein: CASSPGLQETQYF.

The chain is built from TRBV27 and TRBJ1-2; D is perhaps TRBD1 (6 bases). Per germline, CDR1 MNHEY and CDR2 SMNVEV (reference sequence). Trimming shortened V by 6 bases and J by 2 bases, and 13 bases separated the two germline ends. The CDR3 consists of 14 residues. As DNA, the CDR3 is TGTGCCAGCAGCCCTGGGGGGCAAAACTATGGCTACACCTTC. Translation gives CASSPGGQNYGYTF.

CDR3 sequence: CASSPTGGPPNTQYF. DNA for the CDR3: TGTGCCAGCTCACCAACGGGGGGGCCCCCGAATACGCAGTATTTT. This rearrangement joins TRBV18 to TRBJ2-3; 8 nucleotides line up with TRBD2. The CDR3 is 15 residues long. Germline CDR1 is KGHSH and CDR2 is LQKENI. V dropped 2 bases and J dropped 7; count of bases not matched to a gene: 8.

The chain employs TRBV9 and TRBJ2-7; D possibly uses TRBD1 or TRBD2 (5 bases each). Between the trimmed V and J ends, which lost 3 bases and 1 base, there was a span of 11 bases. The CDR3 has 14 residues. CDR1 is SGDLS, CDR2 YYNGEE, per germline. The CDR3 protein is CASSGRTSSYEQYF. The CDR3 DNA reads as TGTGCCAGCAGCGGGAGGACAAGTTCCTACGAGCAGTACTTC.